This T cell receptor (beta chain) was recovered during a study of T cells after yellow fever vaccination. About the study: With SMART-Seq v4 Ultra Low Input, the fractions containing low cell numbers were prepared. Study results and limitations: Any FACS-sorted repertoire could hold abundant clonotypes that contaminate it from the bulk population.

This CDR3 has 18 residues. Germline CDR1 and CDR2: KGHSH and LQKENI. V lost 7 bases and J 1 base, leaving 20 bases between the germline ends. 5'RACE template switching added a universal primer site and UMIs to TCR cDNA. One entry per CDR3 protein results from TCRdb running MiXCR on the 5' RACE reads. Of some 500,000 distinct CDR3 sequences in the sample, about 14% were seen once. Regarding this clonotype: Its antigen is as yet unknown.

The gene calls are TRBV18 and TRBJ1-6, with D tentatively TRBD1 (5 bases). This TCR derives from a man younger than 40 who received the YFV17D yellow fever vaccine. Here the sequenced sample was PBMCs, taken on the day of the yellow fever booster vaccination. This CDR3 is CASLPNIEGRSYNSPLHF. The CDR3, as DNA: TGTGCCAGCTTACCGAATATTGAGGGACGATCCTATAATTCACCCCTCCACTTT.